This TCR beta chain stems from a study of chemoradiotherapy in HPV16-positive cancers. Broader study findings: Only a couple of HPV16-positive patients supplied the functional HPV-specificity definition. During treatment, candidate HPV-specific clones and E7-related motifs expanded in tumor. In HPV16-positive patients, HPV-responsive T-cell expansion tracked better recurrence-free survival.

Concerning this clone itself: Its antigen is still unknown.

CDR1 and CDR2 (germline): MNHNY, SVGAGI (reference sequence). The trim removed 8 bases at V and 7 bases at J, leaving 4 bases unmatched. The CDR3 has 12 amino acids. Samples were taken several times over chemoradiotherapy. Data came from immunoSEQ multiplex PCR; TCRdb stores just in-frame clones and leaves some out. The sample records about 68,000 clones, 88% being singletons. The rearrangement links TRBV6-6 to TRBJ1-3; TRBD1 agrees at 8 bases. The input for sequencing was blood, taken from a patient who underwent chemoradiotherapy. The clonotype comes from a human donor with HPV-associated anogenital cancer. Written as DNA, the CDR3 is TGTGCCAGCGGAACAGGGGGGAACACCATATATTTT. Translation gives CASGTGGNTIYF.